These T cell receptor beta chains were read from a single sample in a study of control samples from healthy donors and cancer patients. Using immunoSEQ multiplex PCR, the repertoire was profiled, and TCRdb retains in-frame clones only, with some absent. Of 120,000 or so clones in the sample, about 90% were seen once. The sequenced sample was blood. These receptors originate from a man in his fifties or sixties in good health. Both conserved end residues are part of each CDR3. D genes are given only for firm matches. Expanded clones are given a class, and other clones once, few, many or no size at all.

V gene	clone size	D gene	J gene	CDR3 DNA	CDR3 protein
TRBV10-3	NA	NA	TRBJ1-2	TGTGCCATCAGTGATCCAGGGGAAACCTATGGCTACACCTTC	CAISDPGETYGYTF
TRBV6-2/TRBV6-3	NA	NA	TRBJ2-1	TGTGCCAGCAGTATACAACAGGGGGGGAATGAGCAGTTCTTC	CASSIQQGGNEQFF
TRBV4-3	NA	TRBD1	TRBJ1-6	TGCGCCAGCAGCCAAGATGGAGGGGGCTGGGGGGATTCACCCCTCCACTTT	CASSQDGGGWGDSPLHF
TRBV15	NA	NA	TRBJ1-1	TGTGCCACCAGCAGAGGGGGGGGGAACACTGAAGCTTTCTTT	CATSRGGGNTEAFF
TRBV6-6	NA	NA	TRBJ2-1	TGTGCCAGCAGTGACCCAAACAATGAGCAGTTCTTC	CASSDPNNEQFF
TRBV29-1	NA	NA	TRBJ2-1	TGCAGCGCCCAAGGGACGGAGAGCTCCTACAATGAGCAGTTCTTC	CSAQGTESSYNEQFF
TRBV6-5	NA	NA	TRBJ2-2	TGTGCCAGCAGTTACGGGACACTGAACACCGGGGAGCTGTTTTTT	CASSYGTLNTGELFF
TRBV11-2	once	NA	TRBJ2-3	TGTGCCAGCAGCTTCGACACAGATACGCAGTATTTT	CASSFDTDTQYF
TRBV7-8	NA	NA	TRBJ1-4	TGTGCCAGCAGAATTAGGGGCGGCTCCAATGAAAAACTGTTTTTT	CASRIRGGSNEKLFF
TRBV4-3	NA	NA	TRBJ2-6	TGCGCCAGCAGCCAAGATACCGGGGCCAACGTCCTGACTTTC	CASSQDTGANVLTF
TRBV6-5	few	TRBD1	TRBJ1-1	TGTGCCAGCAGGGTCCAGGGGGCGCGGACTGAAGCTTTCTTT	CASRVQGARTEAFF
TRBV12-3/TRBV12-4	NA	NA	TRBJ1-2	TGTGCCAGCACCCCCAGGGGCTATGGCTACACCTTC	CASTPRGYGYTF
TRBV18	NA	NA	TRBJ2-7	TGTGCCAGCTCACCTACGGGGCCCTCCTACGAGCAGTACTTC	CASSPTGPSYEQYF
TRBV6-1	NA	TRBD1	TRBJ1-3	TGTGCCAGCAGTGACACAGGGGGCGGAAACACCATATATTTT	CASSDTGGGNTIYF
TRBV19	NA	NA	TRBJ1-2	TGTGCCAGTAACGGGGTGTTAGACTACACCTTC	CASNGVLDYTF
TRBV5-1	NA	NA	TRBJ1-1	TGCGCCAGCAGCTTCGGTGGGGCGTCCACTGAAGCTTTCTTT	CASSFGGASTEAFF
TRBV7-7	NA	NA	TRBJ1-5	TGTGCCAGCAGCTTATCGGCTGGGTCTAATCAGCCCCAGCATTTT	CASSLSAGSNQPQHF
TRBV2	NA	NA	TRBJ1-5	TGTGCCAGCAGTGCAGGGGTCGGTCAGCCCCAGCATTTT	CASSAGVGQPQHF
TRBV14	NA	TRBD1	TRBJ2-7	TGTGCCAGCCCAAAGAGGGGGCACGACTACGAGCAGTACTTC	CASPKRGHDYEQYF
TRBV5-8	NA	NA	TRBJ2-3	TGTGCCAGCAGCTTGGTACGCAGCACAGATACGCAGTATTTT	CASSLVRSTDTQYF
TRBV11-3	NA	TRBD1	TRBJ2-1	TGTGCCAGCAGCTTAGACAGGGGGCCTGAGCAGTTCTTC	CASSLDRGPEQFF
TRBV19	NA	NA	TRBJ1-1	TGTGCCAGTAGTATTATCGGCAGCATGAACACTGAAGCTTTCTTT	CASSIIGSMNTEAFF
TRBV6-5	NA	NA	TRBJ1-2	TGTGCCAGCAGTTACTCGAGGCTTGGCTACACCTTC	CASSYSRLGYTF
TRBV7-9	NA	TRBD1	TRBJ1-2	TGTGCCAGCAGCCCGCAGGGGGACAGGGAACATGGCTACACCTTC	CASSPQGDREHGYTF